A selection of T cell receptor beta chains follows, all from one sample in a study of cytomegalovirus exposure and HLA in healthy donors. Sequencing was performed with immunoSEQ multiplex PCR; in TCRdb, only in-frame clones are kept and a portion is missing. The sample consists of 150,000 to 200,000 clones, roughly four fifths of them appearing once. The sequenced material came from PBMCs. The receptor set was obtained from a woman in her thirties in good health and CMV-seropositive. Each CDR3 is given with its conserved first and last residue. Fields, in order: J gene, V gene, clone size, D gene, CDR3 protein, CDR3 DNA. A D gene is named only where the DNA matches it firmly. Some rows mark clone size as missing; the rest say once, few, many or name a class of expanded clone.

J gene: TRBJ2-2
V gene: TRBV28
clone size: NA
D gene: NA
CDR3 protein: CASSSYPAGIRELFF
CDR3 DNA: TGTGCCAGCAGTTCGTACCCGGCAGGGATCCGGGAGCTGTTTTTT

J gene: TRBJ2-2
V gene: TRBV7-9
clone size: few
D gene: TRBD1
CDR3 protein: CASSSGTATGELFF
CDR3 DNA: TGTGCCAGCAGCTCCGGGACAGCCACCGGGGAGCTGTTTTTT

J gene: TRBJ2-2
V gene: TRBV19
clone size: NA
D gene: TRBD2
CDR3 protein: CASSPGLAGATGELFF
CDR3 DNA: TGTGCCAGTTCGCCGGGACTAGCGGGAGCCACCGGGGAGCTGTTTTTT

J gene: TRBJ2-5
V gene: TRBV6-6
clone size: NA
D gene: TRBD2
CDR3 protein: CASSYSPGGETQYF
CDR3 DNA: TGTGCCAGCAGTTACTCTCCGGGGGGAGAGACCCAGTACTTC

J gene: TRBJ2-7
V gene: TRBV6-5
clone size: NA
D gene: TRBD1
CDR3 protein: CASRGTAAYEQYF
CDR3 DNA: TGTGCCAGCAGAGGGACAGCTGCCTACGAGCAGTACTTC

J gene: TRBJ1-5
V gene: TRBV5-5
clone size: NA
D gene: NA
CDR3 protein: CASSRTTGIDQPQHF
CDR3 DNA: TGTGCCAGCAGCCGGACGACAGGAATTGATCAGCCCCAGCATTTT

J gene: TRBJ2-7
V gene: TRBV6-1
clone size: NA
D gene: NA
CDR3 protein: CASSEATSNEQYF
CDR3 DNA: TGTGCCAGCAGTGAAGCCACTAGCAACGAGCAGTACTTC

J gene: TRBJ1-1
V gene: TRBV7-9
clone size: NA
D gene: NA
CDR3 protein: CASTSAGTMNTEAFF
CDR3 DNA: TGTGCCAGCACCTCGGCGGGTACCATGAACACTGAAGCTTTCTTT

J gene: TRBJ2-2
V gene: TRBV30
clone size: NA
D gene: TRBD2
CDR3 protein: CAWSVLAGAGELFF
CDR3 DNA: TGTGCCTGGAGTGTCCTAGCGGGAGCCGGGGAGCTGTTTTTT

J gene: TRBJ2-7
V gene: TRBV7-2
clone size: NA
D gene: TRBD2
CDR3 protein: CASSPRLAGGVVYEQYF
CDR3 DNA: TGTGCCAGCAGCCCCAGACTAGCGGGGGGGGTGGTCTACGAGCAGTACTTC

J gene: TRBJ2-7
V gene: TRBV4-3
clone size: NA
D gene: TRBD1
CDR3 protein: CASSQDLRPNRGASSYEQYF
CDR3 DNA: TGCGCCAGCAGCCAAGATTTACGCCCGAACAGGGGTGCAAGCTCCTACGAGCAGTACTTC

J gene: TRBJ2-1
V gene: TRBV5-1
clone size: NA
D gene: NA
CDR3 protein: CASSLEGGTYNEQFF
CDR3 DNA: TGCGCCAGCAGCTTGGAGGGCGGGACCTACAATGAGCAGTTCTTC

J gene: TRBJ1-3
V gene: TRBV6-5
clone size: NA
D gene: NA
CDR3 protein: CASSYTPNLSGNTIYF
CDR3 DNA: TGTGCCAGCAGCTACACGCCTAACCTCTCTGGAAACACCATATATTTT

J gene: TRBJ1-5
V gene: TRBV30
clone size: NA
D gene: TRBD1
CDR3 protein: CAWSGFVLSGGLPNQPQHF
CDR3 DNA: TGTGCCTGGAGTGGGTTTGTCTTGTCAGGGGGGCTACCCAATCAGCCCCAGCATTTT

J gene: TRBJ1-1
V gene: TRBV7-9
clone size: NA
D gene: NA
CDR3 protein: CASSLDRNTEAFF
CDR3 DNA: TGTGCCAGCAGCTTAGACAGGAACACTGAAGCTTTCTTT

J gene: TRBJ1-3
V gene: TRBV5-3
clone size: NA
D gene: NA
CDR3 protein: CARSLLTTGNTIYF
CDR3 DNA: TGTGCCAGAAGCTTGTTGACTACAGGAAACACCATATATTTT

J gene: TRBJ2-7
V gene: TRBV7-9
clone size: NA
D gene: TRBD1
CDR3 protein: CASSPQGSPSYEQYF
CDR3 DNA: TGTGCCAGCAGCCCACAGGGGAGCCCCTCCTACGAGCAGTACTTC

J gene: TRBJ1-2
V gene: TRBV5-8
clone size: NA
D gene: TRBD1
CDR3 protein: CASSPGQGGVQNYGYTF
CDR3 DNA: TGTGCCAGCAGCCCAGGACAGGGGGGGGTACAGAACTATGGCTACACCTTC

J gene: TRBJ1-6
V gene: TRBV9
clone size: once
D gene: TRBD1
CDR3 protein: CASSVGDRGSPLHF
CDR3 DNA: TGTGCCAGCAGCGTAGGGGACAGGGGGTCACCCCTCCACTTT

J gene: TRBJ2-1
V gene: TRBV7-8
clone size: NA
D gene: NA
CDR3 protein: CASSSLPGGPNEQFF
CDR3 DNA: TGTGCCAGCAGCTCCCTCCCCGGAGGACCCAATGAGCAGTTCTTC

J gene: TRBJ1-2
V gene: TRBV6-5
clone size: NA
D gene: NA
CDR3 protein: CASSLFPRANYGYTF
CDR3 DNA: TGTGCCAGCAGTCTGTTCCCCCGAGCTAACTATGGCTACACCTTC

J gene: TRBJ2-3
V gene: TRBV5-1
clone size: NA
D gene: NA
CDR3 protein: CASSHTRGSLGTDTQYF
CDR3 DNA: TGCGCCAGCAGCCACACTAGAGGTAGCCTGGGAACAGATACGCAGTATTTT

J gene: TRBJ2-5
V gene: TRBV27
clone size: NA
D gene: NA
CDR3 protein: CASRNIGWGDETQYF
CDR3 DNA: TGTGCCAGCAGAAATATTGGGTGGGGGGACGAGACCCAGTACTTC

J gene: TRBJ2-7
V gene: TRBV30
clone size: NA
D gene: NA
CDR3 protein: CARDTGSLSYEQYF
CDR3 DNA: TGTGCCCGAGACACAGGGTCCCTCTCCTACGAGCAGTACTTC

J gene: TRBJ2-2
V gene: TRBV15
clone size: NA
D gene: NA
CDR3 protein: CATSSPTQGPEVGELFF
CDR3 DNA: TGTGCCACCAGCAGCCCCACACAGGGACCGGAGGTCGGGGAGCTGTTTTTT

J gene: TRBJ1-2
V gene: TRBV5-4
clone size: NA
D gene: TRBD1
CDR3 protein: CASSLKTGVRTYGYTF
CDR3 DNA: TGTGCCAGCAGCCTTAAGACAGGGGTCCGTACCTATGGCTACACCTTC

J gene: TRBJ1-5
V gene: TRBV2
clone size: NA
D gene: NA
CDR3 protein: CASAKETVNNQPQHF
CDR3 DNA: TGTGCCAGCGCTAAGGAGACGGTAAACAATCAGCCCCAGCATTTT

J gene: TRBJ1-5
V gene: TRBV2
clone size: NA
D gene: NA
CDR3 protein: CASGLQAVNQPQHF
CDR3 DNA: TGTGCCAGCGGTTTACAGGCTGTAAATCAGCCCCAGCATTTT

J gene: TRBJ2-7
V gene: TRBV7-2
clone size: NA
D gene: NA
CDR3 protein: CASSLGPGQSYEQYF
CDR3 DNA: TGTGCCAGCAGCTTAGGTCCAGGCCAAAGCTACGAGCAGTACTTC

J gene: TRBJ1-6
V gene: TRBV30
clone size: few
D gene: NA
CDR3 protein: CAWRVGENSPLHF
CDR3 DNA: TGTGCCTGGAGAGTAGGGGAAAATTCACCCCTCCACTTT

J gene: TRBJ1-1
V gene: TRBV5-1
clone size: NA
D gene: NA
CDR3 protein: CASSLEGVNTEAFF
CDR3 DNA: TGCGCCAGCAGCTTGGAGGGGGTAAACACTGAAGCTTTCTTT

J gene: TRBJ2-5
V gene: TRBV9
clone size: once
D gene: TRBD2
CDR3 protein: CASSAPGTTQETQYF
CDR3 DNA: TGTGCCAGCAGCGCCCCCGGGACTACACAAGAGACCCAGTACTTC

J gene: TRBJ1-1
V gene: TRBV6-5
clone size: NA
D gene: NA
CDR3 protein: CASSYFGGSGLNEAFF
CDR3 DNA: TGTGCCAGCAGTTATTTCGGAGGATCAGGTCTAAATGAAGCTTTCTTT

J gene: TRBJ1-4
V gene: TRBV18
clone size: once
D gene: TRBD1
CDR3 protein: CASSVGQGASGEKLFF
CDR3 DNA: TGTGCCAGCTCAGTCGGACAGGGGGCGTCAGGGGAAAAACTGTTTTTT

J gene: TRBJ1-3
V gene: TRBV19
clone size: NA
D gene: NA
CDR3 protein: CASSRVGGDGRNTIYF
CDR3 DNA: TGTGCCAGTAGTCGAGTCGGAGGGGATGGACGGAACACCATATATTTT

J gene: TRBJ1-1
V gene: TRBV7-2
clone size: few
D gene: TRBD1
CDR3 protein: CASSSDRVTEAFF
CDR3 DNA: TGTGCCAGCAGCTCGGACAGGGTCACTGAAGCTTTCTTT

J gene: TRBJ1-2
V gene: TRBV6-6
clone size: NA
D gene: NA
CDR3 protein: CASSYSPMDGYTF
CDR3 DNA: TGTGCCAGCAGTTATTCCCCTATGGATGGCTACACCTTC

J gene: TRBJ2-1
V gene: TRBV2
clone size: NA
D gene: TRBD2
CDR3 protein: CASRVLAMNEQFF
CDR3 DNA: TGTGCCAGCAGGGTACTAGCGATGAATGAGCAGTTCTTC

J gene: TRBJ1-3
V gene: TRBV4-3
clone size: NA
D gene: NA
CDR3 protein: CASSPLSGGPENTIYF
CDR3 DNA: TGCGCCAGCAGCCCCCTAAGTGGAGGCCCGGAAAACACCATATATTTT

J gene: TRBJ1-5
V gene: TRBV7-2
clone size: few
D gene: NA
CDR3 protein: CASSRQELGSNQPQHF
CDR3 DNA: TGTGCCAGCAGCCGACAGGAACTGGGGAGCAATCAGCCCCAGCATTTT

J gene: TRBJ1-1
V gene: TRBV29-1
clone size: NA
D gene: TRBD1
CDR3 protein: CSVIPQGKNTEAFF
CDR3 DNA: TGCAGCGTTATACCACAGGGGAAGAACACTGAAGCTTTCTTT

J gene: TRBJ2-7
V gene: TRBV6-5
clone size: few
D gene: NA
CDR3 protein: CASSYSAGSYEQYF
CDR3 DNA: TGTGCCAGCAGTTACTCGGCAGGGTCCTACGAGCAGTACTTC

J gene: TRBJ1-5
V gene: TRBV7-2
clone size: NA
D gene: NA
CDR3 protein: CASSLEVGRRDQPQHF
CDR3 DNA: TGTGCCAGCAGCTTAGAGGTGGGGCGCAGGGATCAGCCCCAGCATTTT

J gene: TRBJ2-5
V gene: TRBV5-6
clone size: NA
D gene: TRBD2
CDR3 protein: CASSLDGTSWKTQYF
CDR3 DNA: TGTGCCAGCAGCTTGGATGGGACTAGCTGGAAGACCCAGTACTTC

J gene: TRBJ1-6
V gene: TRBV5-1
clone size: NA
D gene: NA
CDR3 protein: CASSGGHPNSPLHF
CDR3 DNA: TGCGCCAGCAGCGGCGGACATCCTAATTCACCCCTCCACTTT

J gene: TRBJ2-2
V gene: TRBV28
clone size: NA
D gene: NA
CDR3 protein: CASSQEIGELFF
CDR3 DNA: TGTGCCAGCAGTCAAGAGATCGGGGAGCTGTTTTTT

J gene: TRBJ1-4
V gene: TRBV27
clone size: NA
D gene: NA
CDR3 protein: CASSLSGIRGEKLFF
CDR3 DNA: TGTGCCAGCAGTTTATCCGGGATACGTGGTGAAAAACTGTTTTTT

J gene: TRBJ2-7
V gene: TRBV30
clone size: once
D gene: NA
CDR3 protein: CAWSVQTYEQYF
CDR3 DNA: TGTGCCTGGAGTGTACAAACCTACGAGCAGTACTTC

J gene: TRBJ2-5
V gene: TRBV6-1
clone size: NA
D gene: NA
CDR3 protein: CASRVEETQYF
CDR3 DNA: TGTGCCAGCAGGGTAGAAGAGACCCAGTACTTC

J gene: TRBJ1-4
V gene: TRBV5-1
clone size: NA
D gene: NA
CDR3 protein: CASSLGQNNEKLFF
CDR3 DNA: TGCGCCAGCAGCTTGGGACAGAATAATGAAAAACTGTTTTTT

J gene: TRBJ1-1
V gene: TRBV19
clone size: few
D gene: TRBD1
CDR3 protein: CASSGTGKNTEAFF
CDR3 DNA: TGTGCCAGTAGTGGGACAGGGAAGAACACTGAAGCTTTCTTT

J gene: TRBJ1-2
V gene: TRBV5-4
clone size: NA
D gene: NA
CDR3 protein: CASSPGGLNYGYTF
CDR3 DNA: TGTGCCAGCAGCCCGGGAGGGCTCAACTATGGCTACACCTTC

J gene: TRBJ2-3
V gene: TRBV19
clone size: once
D gene: NA
CDR3 protein: CASSLGLTTDTQYF
CDR3 DNA: TGTGCCAGTAGTCTTGGACTAACCACAGATACGCAGTATTTT

J gene: TRBJ2-1
V gene: TRBV10-1
clone size: once
D gene: TRBD2
CDR3 protein: CASSESSSGRWDNEQFF
CDR3 DNA: TGCGCCAGCAGTGAGTCCTCTAGCGGGAGATGGGACAATGAGCAGTTCTTC

J gene: TRBJ2-5
V gene: TRBV18
clone size: NA
D gene: TRBD1
CDR3 protein: CASSPLRDRQETQYF
CDR3 DNA: TGTGCCAGCTCACCACTTCGGGACAGGCAAGAGACCCAGTACTTC

J gene: TRBJ1-3
V gene: TRBV28
clone size: few
D gene: NA
CDR3 protein: CASSPPFSGNTIYF
CDR3 DNA: TGTGCCAGCAGCCCCCCATTCTCTGGAAACACCATATATTTT

J gene: TRBJ1-1
V gene: TRBV7-9
clone size: NA
D gene: NA
CDR3 protein: CASSLGGANTEAFF
CDR3 DNA: TGTGCCAGCAGCTTAGGGGGCGCGAACACTGAAGCTTTCTTT

J gene: TRBJ1-1
V gene: TRBV18
clone size: few
D gene: TRBD1
CDR3 protein: CASSRDRGGRGTEAFF
CDR3 DNA: TGTGCCAGCTCACGGGACAGGGGAGGACGAGGAACTGAAGCTTTCTTT

J gene: TRBJ2-2
V gene: TRBV7-9
clone size: NA
D gene: TRBD2
CDR3 protein: CASSPTRGRVATGELFF
CDR3 DNA: TGTGCCAGCAGCCCGACTCGGGGGAGGGTAGCCACCGGGGAGCTGTTTTTT